A single sample is the source of the 4 T cell receptor beta chains below, sequenced in a study of neurological immune-mediated disorders. Described time point: longitudinal time-point 2. TCRdb re-derived calls from the 5' RACE reads in MiXCR, one entry per CDR3 protein. The sample has about 80,000 distinct CDR3 sequences, almost 6% seen once. The sample taken for sequencing was PBMCs. The receptors were gathered from a woman aged 55-70 years with multiple sclerosis.

This clonotype was counted many times. V gene TRBV6-5 combines with J gene TRBJ1-1, with D perhaps TRBD1 (6 bases). The germline gives CDR1 MNHEY, CDR2 SVGAGI. V was cut by 6 bases and J by 1 base, with 18 bases left in between. The CDR3 has 16 amino acids. The CDR3 DNA reads TGTGCCAGCAGGCCGAGAGGGGGGCGAGGGAACACTGAAGCTTTCTTT. It is translated as CASRPRGGRGNTEAFF.

This clonotype was recorded many times. The chain has TRBV5-1 and TRBJ2-2; D unresolved. The length of the CDR3 is 14 residues. Per the germline V gene, CDR1 is SGHRS and CDR2 is YFSETQ. V was clipped by 0 bases and J by 1 base, with 4 bases between them. This chain's CDR3 is CASSLALNTGELFF. For the CDR3, the DNA is TGCGCCAGCAGCTTGGCGTTGAACACCGGGGAGCTGTTTTTT.

This sequence joins TRBV7-8 and TRBJ2-3; 8 nucleotides match TRBD1. The J segment lost 4 bases and the V segment lost 1 base, leaving 7 bases of the junction unmatched. Germline CDR1 is SGHVS and CDR2 is FQNEAQ. The CDR3 sequence is 16 residues long. CDR3 sequence reads: CASSLVGRGRADTQYF. Written as DNA, the CDR3 is TGTGCCAGCAGCTTAGTAGGCAGGGGGCGCGCAGATACGCAGTATTTT.

This clonotype was recorded at least ten times. V gene TRBV9 combines with J gene TRBJ1-1, with D possibly TRBD1 on 5 matching bases. The CDR3 has 13 amino acids. Germline V gene data show CDR1 as SGDLS and CDR2 as YYNGEE. Trimming cost V 5 bases and J 2 bases, with 10 bases left between them. The CDR3: CASRGDSNTEAFF. The CDR3 DNA reads as TGTGCCAGCAGGGGAGACAGCAACACTGAAGCTTTCTTT.